This T cell receptor beta chain stems from a study of blood T cell repertoires in COVID-19 (TCRdb year 2020). About the investigation overall: Samples from collaborators originated in the United States, Italy and Spain and spanned both the acute and convalescent phases of COVID-19. Samples came from the ongoing ImmuneRACE study (first 160 participants) plus 1,254 subjects from 6 global collaborators. The repertoires were made available in a free public database intended to serve as a resource for research on the immune response to SARS-CoV-2. Where available, HLA class I and class II types were obtained from metadata supplied by the sample provider rather than from assay-based typing. The material from the prospective study consisted of cDNA or gDNA derived from T cells, B-cell-depleted T cells, or PBMCs. Deeply sampled blood TCRbeta repertoires from subjects exposed to, actively infected with, or recovered from COVID-19 were included in the dataset. Nearly every sample came with metadata listing a de-identified subject ID, COVID-19 status, age in years and sex.

The immunoSEQ Assay, a bias-controlled multiplex PCR, was used to amplify TCRbeta CDR3 regions from genomic DNA. From the authors' description of their analysis: The number of nucleated cells in each sample was estimated from the amplification of reference gene primers within the assay. To quantify the absolute abundance of each unique TCRbeta CDR3 rearrangement, sequence reads were collapsed and filtered. For each sample, productive Simpson clonality was calculated as the square root of Simpson's diversity index across productive rearrangements. Sourced from immuneACCESS, this table was stored by TCRdb with only in-frame sequences that have V and J called. A share of the clones is absent; for the studies checked, an unresolved V gene accounts for under half, and the remainder has no known explanation. That table supplies the V and J calls and clone size; D and trimming were determined from the DNA. Recorded for this sample are 150,000 to 200,000 clones; 78% of them occurred a single time. Roughly a sixth of the sample is held by the ten biggest clonotypes.

Enrolling through a virtual design, the prospective study's participants ranged in age from roughly 18 to 90 years and lived across around 25 United States geographic areas. To assign participants to cohorts, the prospective study relied on clinical history that participants themselves reported in a screening survey and a study questionnaire. Recovered participants in ImmuneRACE Cohort 3 were defined as having two consecutive negative NP/OP PCR tests, clearance from a healthcare professional, or resolution of symptoms. In the prospective study, whole blood, serum and a nasopharyngeal or oropharyngeal swab were collected from each participant by mobile phlebotomists. Additional blood draws and questionnaires over an approximately two-month period could optionally be provided by prospective study participants. Before DNA extraction, blood samples from the prospective study were shipped at room temperature or frozen.

Results and caveats for the whole study, not just this receptor: The amount of clinical and demographic metadata varied by source and participant and was provided uncurated.

A note on this clone: This clone's antigen is unknown. No quality values exist for individual bases; no much larger clone is one base distant.

From the cysteine through the phenylalanine, the CDR3 covers 16 amino acids. Only the CDR3 part of the read is kept: 48 bases, read in frame from the first base. For this chain, trimming is 7 bases at the V end and 4 bases at the J end, and the number of junction bases without a gene match is 8. CDR1 MDHEN and CDR2 SYDVKM were looked up in the germline V gene. The TCR was taken from a woman aged 45-59 years who had recovered from COVID-19. The specimen sequenced was PBMCs or T cells enriched from blood (not recorded which). The rearranged segments are TRBV28 and TRBJ1-6, with 9 central nucleotides matching TRBD1. The bases read TGTGCCAGCACCCCCCCGGGACAGGGATATAATTCACCCCTCCACTTT. Its protein reads: CASTPPGQGYNSPLHF.